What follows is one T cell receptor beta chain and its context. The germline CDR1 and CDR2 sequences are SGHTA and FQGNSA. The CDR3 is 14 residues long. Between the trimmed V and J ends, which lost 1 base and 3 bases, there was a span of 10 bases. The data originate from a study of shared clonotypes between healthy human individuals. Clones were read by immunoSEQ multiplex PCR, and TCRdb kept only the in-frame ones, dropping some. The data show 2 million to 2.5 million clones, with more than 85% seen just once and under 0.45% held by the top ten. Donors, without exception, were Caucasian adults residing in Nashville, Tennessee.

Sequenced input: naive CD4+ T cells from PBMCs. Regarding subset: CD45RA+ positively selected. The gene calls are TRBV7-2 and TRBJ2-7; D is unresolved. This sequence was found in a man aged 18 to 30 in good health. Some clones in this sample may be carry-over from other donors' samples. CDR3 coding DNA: TGTGCCAGCAGCTTAGGTCTAGAGATCTACGAGCAGTACTTC. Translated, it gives CASSLGLEIYEQYF.